This record covers a single T cell receptor (beta chain). This record comes from a study of shared clonotypes between healthy human individuals. The table came from immunoSEQ multiplex PCR; TCRdb's copy has only in-frame clones and leaves some out. The table lists some 2,100,000 clones, 85% to 95% of them singletons. V was shortened by 1 base and J by 6 bases, with 13 bases between the two germline ends. The CDR3 has 14 amino acids. CDR1 MNHEY and CDR2 SVGAGI come from the germline V gene. Naive CD8 cells comprised CD45RO-negative, CCR7-positively selected cells, excluding terminally differentiated effector memory CD45RA+ cells.

The sequence derives from a man aged 18 to 35 in good health. Some clones in this sample may be carry-over from other donors' samples. The V and J genes are TRBV6-5 and TRBJ2-7; D may be TRBD1 (5 bases). The source material was naive CD8+ T cells from PBMCs. CDR3 region: CASSYFKGRTEQYF. The CDR3 region has the DNA TGTGCCAGCAGTTACTTTAAGGGGCGGACCGAGCAGTACTTC.